The clone carrying this T cell receptor beta chain occurred a few times. Germline V CDR1 and CDR2: MNHNS, SASEGT. The CDR3 length is 14 residues. V shed 1 base and J shed 0 bases, with 7 bases lying between them. The data stem from a study of cytomegalovirus exposure and HLA in healthy donors. Study background: A prior study identified just under 120 million unique TCR beta sequences from about 179 million T cells.

The PCR contained 60 Vbeta and 13 Jbeta primers. The table came from immunoSEQ multiplex PCR; TCRdb's copy has only in-frame clones and leaves some out. The sample includes hundreds of thousands of clones, 70% to 80% of them seen just once. The receptor was isolated from a woman in her fifties or sixties in good health and CMV-seropositive. Sequenced sample: PBMCs. The rearrangement links TRBV6-1 to TRBJ2-7; D remains ambiguous. CDR3 amino acids: CASSEVSDSYEQYF. CDR3 DNA: TGTGCCAGCAGTGAAGTCTCAGACTCCTACGAGCAGTACTTC.